Each of the 12 T cell receptor beta chains below was sequenced from the same sample in a study of cytotoxic CD8 clonotypes in ibrutinib-treated CLL. Measured with immunoSEQ multiplex PCR; TCRdb has only the in-frame clones, and not every one. The sample includes over 110,000 clones, approximately 90% seen only once; the top ten take approximately 10%. The starting material was PBMCs, obtained after 12 months of ibrutinib treatment. Receptor source: a human donor with chronic lymphocytic leukemia.

This clone occurred once. The chain is built from TRBV28 and TRBJ1-4; D remains ambiguous. CDR3 length: 12 amino acids. Per germline, CDR1 MDHEN and CDR2 SYDVKM. Trimming removed 6 bases from V and 2 bases from J, with 4 bases in between. The CDR3 loop is CASRGTNEKLFF. CDR3 DNA: TGTGCCAGCAGGGGGACTAATGAAAAACTGTTTTTT.

The J gene is TRBJ2-7, the V gene TRBV23-1; possibly TRBD1 for D (6 bases). TRBV23-1 counts as an open reading frame of uncertain function. The CDR3 has 16 residues. V shed 0 bases and J shed 6 bases, with 18 bases lying between them. This CDR3 reads CASSQSGRGTIGEQYF. In DNA, the CDR3 is TGCGCCAGCAGTCAATCCGGCAGGGGAACAATCGGCGAGCAGTACTTC.

J is TRBJ2-5 and V is TRBV28; the D is unclear. V was cut by 6 bases and J by 8 bases, with 10 bases left in between. Per the germline V gene, CDR1 is MDHEN and CDR2 is SYDVKM. The CDR3 has 11 residues. In DNA, the CDR3 is TGTGCCAGCAGCCTCACCCCAACCCAGTACTTC. Protein product: CASSLTPTQYF.

The sample holds one count of this clone. The V gene is TRBV28, the J gene TRBJ2-7, with D maybe TRBD1 (6 bases). V lost 7 bases and J lost 6, with 19 bases in between. Per the germline V gene, CDR1 is MDHEN and CDR2 is SYDVKM. The CDR3 consists of 14 residues. This chain's CDR3 is CASNPRDILGEQYF. DNA of the CDR3: TGTGCCAGCAACCCCCGGGACATCCTGGGCGAGCAGTACTTC.

V gene TRBV11-3 combines with J gene TRBJ2-5; D gene uncertain. This CDR3 contains 15 residues. Trimming took off 1 base at V and 4 bases at J, with 13 bases between the two ends. The V gene's germline CDR1 is SGHNT and CDR2 YENEEA. CDR3 sequence (DNA): TGTGCCAGCAGCTTAGGTCAGGTTGTTGGAGAGACCCAGTACTTC. Its protein product is CASSLGQVVGETQYF.

V and J are TRBV2 and TRBJ1-2, with D possibly matching TRBD1 (6 bases). In germline, CDR1 is SNHLY, CDR2 FYNNEI. The CDR3 loop spans 14 amino acids. Between the trimmed V and J ends, which lost 1 base and 4 bases, there was a span of 10 bases. CDR3 residues: CASSEGGRGYGYTF. CDR3 sequence (DNA): TGTGCCAGCAGTGAAGGGGGCAGGGGCTATGGCTACACCTTC.

This rearrangement joins TRBV6-1 to TRBJ2-1; either TRBD1 or TRBD2 may supply D (6 bases each). The V and J ends lost 7 bases and 7 bases respectively, with 14 bases between them. The CDR3 consists of 13 residues. In germline, CDR1 is MNHNS, CDR2 SASEGT. The CDR3 region is CASIRGPGNEQFF. The CDR3 bases are TGTGCCAGCATCCGGGGGCCCGGGAATGAGCAGTTCTTC.

The chain is built from TRBV11-2 and TRBJ2-7; tentatively, D is TRBD2 (7 bases). Germline V gene data show CDR1 as SGHAT and CDR2 as FQNNGV. CDR3 length: 14 amino acids. V gave up 5 bases and J gave up 2 bases, with 13 bases separating them. CDR3 nucleotide sequence: TGTGCCAGCAGCCCAGGGCGGGGGCCCTACGAGCAGTACTTC. Amino acid sequence: CASSPGRGPYEQYF.

This chain joins TRBV19 and TRBJ1-5; perhaps TRBD1 as D (5 bases). Germline V gene data show CDR1 as LNHDA and CDR2 as SQIVND (reference sequence). The V end lost 6 bases, the J end lost 5 bases, and 14 bases lay between the germline ends. The CDR3 spans 14 residues. CDR3 amino acids: CASRGYQGYQPQHF. The CDR3 DNA sequence: TGTGCCAGTAGAGGGTACCAGGGCTATCAGCCCCAGCATTTT.

The CDR3 DNA follows: TGTGCCAGTAGTATAGATGGCCCCTACGAGCAGTACTTC. This gives the protein CASSIDGPYEQYF. The chain couples TRBV19 to TRBJ2-7, with D hard to call. CDR1 and CDR2 (germline): LNHDA, SQIVND (reference sequence). With 0 bases removed from V and 2 bases from J, the gap between germline ends came to 5 bases. This CDR3 has 13 residues. The variable domain in full, completed from reference TRBV19 and TRBJ2-7, reads DGGITQSPKYLFRKEGQNVTLSCEQNLNHDAMYWYRQDPGQGLRLIYYSQIVNDFQKGDIAEGYSVSREKKESFPLTVTSAQKNPTAFYLCASSIDGPYEQYFGPGTRLTVT.

The V and J genes are TRBV10-2 and TRBJ2-5, with D perhaps given as TRBD1 or TRBD2 (5 bases each). This CDR3 comprises 13 residues. V was cut by 9 bases and J by 10 bases, with 21 bases left in between. Per the germline V gene, CDR1 is WSHSY and CDR2 is SAAADI. The CDR3 nucleotides are TGCGCCAGGGCAAGGGACCCCATTCGCGGCCAGTACTTC. Its protein is CARARDPIRGQYF.

V usage is TRBV28 and J usage is TRBJ2-7, with D possibly being TRBD1 or TRBD2 (5 bases each). The CDR3 runs 15 residues. V was clipped by 5 bases and J by 2 bases, with 16 bases between them. From germline, CDR1 is MDHEN and CDR2 SYDVKM. CDR3 coding DNA: TGTGCCAGCAGTCTACCTGGGACGGCAGCCTACGAGCAGTACTTC. Translated, it gives CASSLPGTAAYEQYF.